Sequencing of this TCR beta chain was carried out in a study of blood T cell repertoires in COVID-19. Study in general: Samples of COVID-19 (acute and convalescent) were obtained from the United States, Italy and Spain.

The CDR3 contains 14 residues. V lost 1 base to trimming and J lost 2 bases, with 6 bases between them. CDR1 is SEHNR and CDR2 is FQNEAQ in the germline V gene (reference sequence). This clone appeared once. Other nucleotide sequences in the sample specify the same CDR3. Authors' data handling: The authors estimated nucleated cell counts from reference gene primer amplification. The repertoire was sequenced with immunoSEQ multiplex PCR; TCRdb's copy has only in-frame clones and lacks some. The DNA gave D and trimming, while V, J and clone size come from that table. Of over 85,000 clones in the sample, about 85% are singletons; the top ten hold less than 4%.

The chain is built from TRBV7-9 and TRBJ1-3; D perhaps matches TRBD1 (6 bases). Sequencing input: peripheral blood. The origin of this receptor is a woman older than 75 with COVID-19, enrolled during active disease. The CDR3 DNA reads TGTGCCAGCAGCTTAGACAGGGCTGGAAACACCATATATTTT. Its translation: CASSLDRAGNTIYF.